This T cell receptor beta chain was sequenced in a study of regulatory T cells in long-lasting Graves disease. This clonotype was observed many times. Libraries of TCR beta came from iRepertoire HTBI primers plus Arm-PCR of CDR3 regions. TCRdb fed the multiplex PCR reads into MiXCR, producing one record per CDR3 protein. The repertoire holds roughly 520,000 distinct CDR3 sequences, with around 12% as singletons. Time point described: newly diagnosed GD, antithyroid drugs for less than 3 months. The TCR library was prepared using RNA isolated from PBMCs. The CDR3 contains 13 residues. Between the trimmed V and J ends, which lost 6 bases and 8 bases, there was a span of 13 bases. Germline-derived CDR1 and CDR2 are MDHEN and SYDVKM. These data were also reused for a study on T cells in Graves' hyperthyroidism and ophthalmopathy.

The chain links TRBV28 to TRBJ2-2; TRBD1 might be the D (5 bases). This material consisted of peripheral blood mononuclear cells (PBMCs), taken at new diagnosis, from a patient treated with antithyroid drugs. The source of this sequence is a woman in her 30s with Graves disease. CDR3 DNA: TGTGCCAGCAGCCCAGACAGAGATGGGGAGCTGTTTTTT. As protein: CASSPDRDGELFF.